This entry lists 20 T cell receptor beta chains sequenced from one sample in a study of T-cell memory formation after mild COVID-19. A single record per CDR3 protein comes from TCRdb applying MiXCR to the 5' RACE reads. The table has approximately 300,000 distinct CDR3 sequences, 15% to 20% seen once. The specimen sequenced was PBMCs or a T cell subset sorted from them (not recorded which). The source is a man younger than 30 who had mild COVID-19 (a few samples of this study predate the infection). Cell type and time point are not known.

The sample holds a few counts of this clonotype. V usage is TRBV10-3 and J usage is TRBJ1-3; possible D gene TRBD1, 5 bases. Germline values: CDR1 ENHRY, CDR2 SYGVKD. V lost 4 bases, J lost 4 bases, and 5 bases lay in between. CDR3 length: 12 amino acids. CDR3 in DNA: TGTGCCATCAGTGGACAGGGAAACACCATATATTTT. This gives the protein CAISGQGNTIYF.

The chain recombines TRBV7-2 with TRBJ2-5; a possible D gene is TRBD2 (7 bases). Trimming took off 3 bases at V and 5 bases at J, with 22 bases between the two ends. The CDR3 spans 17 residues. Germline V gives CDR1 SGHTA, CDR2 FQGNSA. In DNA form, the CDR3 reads TGTGCCAGCAGCTTCCGGGCGGGGGCCGGGGGTCGCGAGACCCAGTACTTC. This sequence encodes CASSFRAGAGGRETQYF.

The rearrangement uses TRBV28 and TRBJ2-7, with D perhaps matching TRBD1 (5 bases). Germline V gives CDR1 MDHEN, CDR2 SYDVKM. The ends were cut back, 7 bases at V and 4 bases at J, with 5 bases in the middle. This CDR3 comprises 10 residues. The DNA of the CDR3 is TGTGCCAGCAAGGGGTACGAGCAGTACGTC. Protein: CASKGYEQYV.

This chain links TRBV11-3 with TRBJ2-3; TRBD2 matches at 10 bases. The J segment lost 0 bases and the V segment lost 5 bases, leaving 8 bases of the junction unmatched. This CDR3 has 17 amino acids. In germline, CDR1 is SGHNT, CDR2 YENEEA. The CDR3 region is CASSANGLAESTDTQYF. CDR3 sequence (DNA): TGTGCCAGCAGCGCGAACGGACTAGCGGAGAGCACAGATACGCAGTATTTT.

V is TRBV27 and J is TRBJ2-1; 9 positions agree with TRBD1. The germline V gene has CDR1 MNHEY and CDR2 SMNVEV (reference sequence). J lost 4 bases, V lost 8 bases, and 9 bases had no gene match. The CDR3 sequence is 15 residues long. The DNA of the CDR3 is TGTGCCAGCCGGACCGGGACAGGGTCGTACAATGAGCAGTTCTTC. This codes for CASRTGTGSYNEQFF.

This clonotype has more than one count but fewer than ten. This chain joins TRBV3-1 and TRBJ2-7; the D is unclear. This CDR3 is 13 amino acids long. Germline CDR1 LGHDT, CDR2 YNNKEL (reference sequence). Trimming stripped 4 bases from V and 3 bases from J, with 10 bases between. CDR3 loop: CASSPHASYEQYF. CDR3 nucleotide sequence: TGTGCCAGCAGCCCCCATGCCAGCTACGAGCAGTACTTC.

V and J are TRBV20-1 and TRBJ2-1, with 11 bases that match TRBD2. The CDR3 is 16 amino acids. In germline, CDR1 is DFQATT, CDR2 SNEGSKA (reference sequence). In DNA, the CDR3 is TGCACTCTCGAAGGGGCTAGCGGGGGGACCTACAATGAGCAGTTCTTC. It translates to CTLEGASGGTYNEQFF.

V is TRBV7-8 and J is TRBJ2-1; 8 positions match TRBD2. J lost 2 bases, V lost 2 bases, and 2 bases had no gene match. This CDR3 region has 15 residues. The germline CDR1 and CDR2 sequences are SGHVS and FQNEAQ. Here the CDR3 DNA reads TGTGCCAGCAGCTTACCGCGGGGGGCCTACAATGAGCAGTTCTTC. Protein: CASSLPRGAYNEQFF.

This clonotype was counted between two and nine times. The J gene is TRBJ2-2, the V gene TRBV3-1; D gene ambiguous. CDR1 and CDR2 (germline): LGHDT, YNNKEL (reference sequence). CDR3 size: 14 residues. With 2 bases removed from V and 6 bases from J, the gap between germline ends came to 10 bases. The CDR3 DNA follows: TGTGCCAGCAGCCAACAGAACGCTGCCGGGGAGCTGTTTTTT. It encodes CASSQQNAAGELFF.

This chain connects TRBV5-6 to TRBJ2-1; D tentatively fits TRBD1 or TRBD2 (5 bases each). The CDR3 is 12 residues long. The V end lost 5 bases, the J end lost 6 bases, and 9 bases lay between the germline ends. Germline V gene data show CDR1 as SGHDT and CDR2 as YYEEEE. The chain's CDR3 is CASRAGSNEQFF. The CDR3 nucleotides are TGTGCCAGCAGGGCAGGGAGCAATGAGCAGTTCTTC.

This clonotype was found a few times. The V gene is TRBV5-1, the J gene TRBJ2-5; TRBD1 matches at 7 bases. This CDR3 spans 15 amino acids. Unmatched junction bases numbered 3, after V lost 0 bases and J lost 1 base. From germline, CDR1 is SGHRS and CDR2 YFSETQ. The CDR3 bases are TGCGCCAGCAGCTTGGACACAGGGGCCCAAGAGACCCAGTACTTC. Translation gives CASSLDTGAQETQYF.

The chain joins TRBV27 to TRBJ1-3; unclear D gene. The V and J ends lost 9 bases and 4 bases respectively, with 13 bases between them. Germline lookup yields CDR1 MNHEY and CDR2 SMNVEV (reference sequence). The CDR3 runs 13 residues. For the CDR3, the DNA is TGTGCCAGACTAGTTGACTCCGGAAACACCATATATTTT. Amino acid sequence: CARLVDSGNTIYF.

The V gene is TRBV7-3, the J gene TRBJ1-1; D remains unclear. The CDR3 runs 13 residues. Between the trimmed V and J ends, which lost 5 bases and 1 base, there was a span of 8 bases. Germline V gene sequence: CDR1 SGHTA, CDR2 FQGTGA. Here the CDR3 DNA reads TGTGCCAGCAGCCCGATTAGGAACACTGAAGCTTTCTTT. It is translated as CASSPIRNTEAFF.

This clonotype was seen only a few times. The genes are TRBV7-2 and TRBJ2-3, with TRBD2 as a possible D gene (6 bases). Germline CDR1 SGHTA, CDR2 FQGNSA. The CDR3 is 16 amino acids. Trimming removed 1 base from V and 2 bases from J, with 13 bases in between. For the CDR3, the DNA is TGTGCCAGCAGCTTAGTTTCGCGGGGAAACACAGATACGCAGTATTTT. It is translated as CASSLVSRGNTDTQYF.

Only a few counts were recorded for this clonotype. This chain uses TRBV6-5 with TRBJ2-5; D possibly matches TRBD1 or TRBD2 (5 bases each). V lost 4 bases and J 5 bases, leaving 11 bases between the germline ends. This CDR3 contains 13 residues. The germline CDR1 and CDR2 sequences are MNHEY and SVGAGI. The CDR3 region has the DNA TGTGCCAGCAGTTCCGGGACGTTCGAGACCCAGTACTTC. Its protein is CASSSGTFETQYF.

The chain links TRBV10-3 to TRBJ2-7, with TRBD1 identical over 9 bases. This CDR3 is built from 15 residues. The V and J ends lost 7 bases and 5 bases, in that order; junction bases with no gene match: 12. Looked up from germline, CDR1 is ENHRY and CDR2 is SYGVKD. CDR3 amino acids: CAITSGTGLGHEQYF. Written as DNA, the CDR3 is TGTGCCATCACCTCCGGGACAGGGCTCGGGCACGAGCAGTACTTC.

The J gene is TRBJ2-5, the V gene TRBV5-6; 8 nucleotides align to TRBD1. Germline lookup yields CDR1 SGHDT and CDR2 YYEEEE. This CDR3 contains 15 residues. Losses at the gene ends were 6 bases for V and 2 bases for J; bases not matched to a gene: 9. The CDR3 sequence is CASIQQGVWQETQYF. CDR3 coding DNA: TGTGCCAGCATCCAACAGGGGGTCTGGCAAGAGACCCAGTACTTC.

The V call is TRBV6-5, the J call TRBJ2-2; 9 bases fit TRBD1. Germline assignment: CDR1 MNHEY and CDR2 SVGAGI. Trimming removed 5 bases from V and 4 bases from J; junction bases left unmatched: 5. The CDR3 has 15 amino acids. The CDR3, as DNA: TGTGCCAGCAGTCTACAGGGGGCGGTCACCGGGGAGCTGTTTTTT. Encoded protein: CASSLQGAVTGELFF.

CDR3 region: CASSQDSLGTEAFF. CDR3 DNA sequence: TGCGCCAGCAGCCAAGATTCGCTGGGCACTGAAGCTTTCTTT. The V gene is TRBV4-1, the J gene TRBJ1-1; D call uncertain. Trimming pared 0 bases from V and 4 bases from J, leaving 9 bases between. The germline V gene has CDR1 MGHRA and CDR2 YSYEKL. This CDR3 has 14 residues.

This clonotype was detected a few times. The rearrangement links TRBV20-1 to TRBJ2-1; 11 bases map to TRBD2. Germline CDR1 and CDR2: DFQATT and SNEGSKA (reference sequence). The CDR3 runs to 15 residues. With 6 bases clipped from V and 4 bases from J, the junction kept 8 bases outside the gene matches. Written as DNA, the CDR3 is TGCAGTGCCGCCGTGACTAGCGGGGCTTACAATGAGCAGTTCTTC. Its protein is CSAAVTSGAYNEQFF.